These 32 T cell receptor beta chains were all obtained from the same sample, sequenced in a study of blood T cell repertoires in COVID-19. The repertoire was sequenced with immunoSEQ multiplex PCR; TCRdb's copy has only in-frame clones and lacks some. The table shows 500,000 to 600,000 clones, with roughly 89% occurring only once. The sample was peripheral blood. These receptors were taken from a woman in her forties or fifties with COVID-19, enrolled during active disease.

This CDR3 reads CASSLLGQDTEAFF. The CDR3, as DNA: TGTGCCAGCAGCTTATTGGGCCAGGACACTGAAGCTTTCTTT. The chain uses TRBV7-3 and TRBJ1-1; D gene uncertain. V dropped 2 bases and J dropped 3 bases, with 10 bases sitting between them. The V gene's germline CDR1 is SGHTA and CDR2 FQGTGA. The CDR3 loop spans 14 amino acids.

A single count supports this clone. V and J are TRBV2 and TRBJ1-2; D is perhaps TRBD1 (6 bases). Trimming stripped 6 bases from V and 4 bases from J, with 12 bases between. Per the germline V gene, CDR1 is SNHLY and CDR2 is FYNNEI. The CDR3 extends over 13 amino acids. The CDR3 spells CASRRTETYGYTF. The CDR3 region has the DNA TGTGCCAGCAGGAGGACAGAAACCTATGGCTACACCTTC.

The chain uses TRBV19 and TRBJ2-1; 15 bases line up with TRBD2. With V trimmed by 5 bases and J by 5 bases, 4 bases remained unmatched. CDR3 length: 16 residues. Per the germline V gene, CDR1 is LNHDA and CDR2 is SQIVND (reference sequence). In DNA, the CDR3 is TGTGCCAGTAGTCGCGGGACTAGCGGGGGGCACAATGAGCAGTTCTTC. Residues: CASSRGTSGGHNEQFF.

The chain combines TRBV30 with TRBJ1-1, with D possibly matching TRBD1 (5 bases). CDR1 is GTSNPN, CDR2 SVGIG, per germline (reference sequence). The CDR3 sequence is 13 residues long. The CDR3 DNA reads as TGTGCGGTGATAAGGACAAGTAACACTGAAGCTTTCTTT. Its protein product is CAVIRTSNTEAFF.

To note about this clone: A junction boundary mismatches the germline segment, possibly from a read error. V gene TRBV6-5 combines with J gene TRBJ2-7; 11 bases agree with TRBD1. The germline V gene has CDR1 MNHEY and CDR2 SVGAGI. The length of the CDR3 is 15 residues. The CDR3 loop is CASNKRGTGGYEQYF. In DNA form, the CDR3 reads TGTGCAAGCAATAAGAGGGGGACAGGGGGCTACGAGCAGTACTTC.

The CDR3 region has the DNA TGTGCCAGCAGCACCCAGGGGGCTAATGAAAAACTGTTTTTT. It encodes CASSTQGANEKLFF. The chain combines TRBV9 with TRBJ1-4; the match to TRBD1 covers 7 bases. The CDR3 has 14 residues. Germline loops: CDR1 SGDLS, CDR2 YYNGEE. V shed 4 bases, J shed 3 bases, and the junction held 3 bases outside the gene matches. Filled out from reference TRBV9 and TRBJ1-4, the complete variable domain reads DSGVTQTPKHLITATGQRVTLRCSPRSGDLSVYWYQQSLDQGLQFLIQYYNGEERAKGNILERFSAQQFPDLHSELNLSSLELGDSALYFCASSTQGANEKLFFGSGTQLSVL.

This clone has just one count. The chain has TRBV5-1 and TRBJ1-4; D gene ambiguous. The CDR3 covers 15 residues. CDR1 and CDR2 from the germline V gene are SGHRS and YFSETQ. V shed 1 base and J shed 0 bases, with 7 bases lying between them. Here the CDR3 DNA reads TGCGCCAGCAGCTTGTCCCCCGCAACTAATGAAAAACTGTTTTTT. This gives the protein CASSLSPATNEKLFF.

This chain uses TRBV12-5 with TRBJ2-7, with D unresolved. The CDR3 covers 13 residues. Germline CDR1 reads LGHNT; CDR2 reads FRNRAP. Trimming cost V 8 bases and J 3 bases, with 14 bases left between them. The CDR3 bases are TGTGCTAGTTCCCCGACAAACAGCTACGAGCAGTACTTC. Translated, it gives CASSPTNSYEQYF.

This clone has just one count. The V call is TRBV5-1, the J call TRBJ1-1, with D hard to call. CDR3 length equals 16 residues. The germline CDR1 and CDR2 sequences are SGHRS and YFSETQ. Trimming removed 1 base from V and 0 bases from J, with 13 bases in between. CDR3 nucleotide sequence: TGCGCCAGCAGCTTGATTTCGGGTGGCATGAACACTGAAGCTTTCTTT. This codes for CASSLISGGMNTEAFF.

The chain is built from TRBV28 and TRBJ1-2; 8 bases align to TRBD1. The CDR3 is 14 residues long. Germline trimming cut 4 bases from V and 3 bases from J; bases unmatched to any gene: 4. Germline CDR1 and CDR2: MDHEN and SYDVKM. CDR3 coding DNA: TGTGCCAGCAGTTCCAGGGGGCAAGACTATGGCTACACCTTC. Its protein product is CASSSRGQDYGYTF.

This chain joins TRBV12-5 and TRBJ1-5; TRBD1 is a possible D gene (6 bases). Germline V gene sequence: CDR1 LGHNT, CDR2 FRNRAP. V lost 2 bases and J lost 2, with 22 bases in between. The CDR3 spans 19 residues. CDR3 residues: CASGLLGHLGHRGNQPQHF. CDR3 coding DNA: TGTGCTAGTGGTTTGTTGGGACACCTCGGTCATCGGGGCAATCAGCCCCAGCATTTT.

The J gene is TRBJ1-2, the V gene TRBV19; 7 positions agree with TRBD1. J gave up 3 bases and V 7 bases, and 5 bases lay outside the gene matches. Germline V lookup: CDR1 LNHDA, CDR2 SQIVND (reference sequence). The CDR3 extends over 13 amino acids. This CDR3 reads CASMEDRDYGYTF. The CDR3 DNA reads as TGTGCCAGTATGGAAGACAGGGACTATGGCTACACCTTC.

The rearrangement links TRBV15 to TRBJ2-3; 9 bases are shared with TRBD2. The germline gives CDR1 LNHNV, CDR2 YYDKDF (reference sequence). J gave up 2 bases and V 3 bases, and 21 bases lay outside the gene matches. This CDR3 is 21 amino acids long. CDR3 nucleotide sequence: TGTGCCACCAGCAGGGAGGGCGGGGGGGTTCTTAGCCCGTATGTCACAGATACGCAGTATTTT. This codes for CATSREGGGVLSPYVTDTQYF.

The V and J genes are TRBV12-3 or TRBV12-4 and TRBJ1-3, with a weak D call TRBD1 (5 bases). This CDR3 has 13 residues. V lost 6 bases to trimming and J lost 3 bases, with 9 bases between them. The CDR3: CASSRQLGNTIYF. The CDR3, as DNA: TGTGCCAGCAGCCGACAGCTTGGAAACACCATATATTTT.

CDR3 residues: CASSPRVANYEQYF. In DNA, the CDR3 is TGTGCCAGCAGCCCACGGGTGGCGAACTACGAGCAGTACTTC. V usage is TRBV9 and J usage is TRBJ2-7; no clear D. From germline, CDR1 is SGDLS and CDR2 YYNGEE. The length of the CDR3 is 14 residues. The V end was cut by 4 bases, the J end by 3 bases, with 14 bases between. Full variable domain (outside the CDR3, taken from reference TRBV9 and TRBJ2-7): DSGVTQTPKHLITATGQRVTLRCSPRSGDLSVYWYQQSLDQGLQFLIQYYNGEERAKGNILERFSAQQFPDLHSELNLSSLELGDSALYFCASSPRVANYEQYFGPGTRLTVT.

The CDR3 loop is CASSQRSWGYTF. For the CDR3, the DNA is TGTGCCAGCAGCCAGAGGAGTTGGGGCTACACCTTC. The chain employs TRBV9 and TRBJ1-2; D remains unclear. V lost 4 bases and J 8 bases, leaving 12 bases between the germline ends. The CDR3 covers 12 residues. Looked up from germline, CDR1 is SGDLS and CDR2 is YYNGEE.

The count of this clone is one. The DNA for the CDR3 is TGTGCCGGATTTATATCGGACAGGACAATCTCTGGAAACACCATATATTTT. This encodes CAGFISDRTISGNTIYF. V is TRBV30 and J is TRBJ1-3; the match to TRBD1 covers 7 bases. The V and J ends lost 8 bases and 0 bases, in that order; junction bases with no gene match: 16. Germline assignment: CDR1 GTSNPN and CDR2 SVGIG (reference sequence). The CDR3 is made up of 17 amino acids.

The rearrangement links TRBV11-3 to TRBJ2-7; 8 positions agree with TRBD2. Germline values: CDR1 SGHNT, CDR2 YENEEA. This CDR3 is built from 15 residues. Trimming at V came to 4 bases and at J to 6 bases, leaving 11 bases not matched to a gene. CDR3: CASSSGGHFAGEQYF. The CDR3 region has the DNA TGTGCCAGCAGCTCGGGGGGGCATTTCGCCGGCGAGCAGTACTTC.

This rearrangement joins TRBV19 to TRBJ1-1, with D perhaps TRBD1 (5 bases). The V gene lost 6 bases and the J gene lost 4 bases, with 15 bases spanning the gap. Germline loops: CDR1 LNHDA, CDR2 SQIVND (reference sequence). The length of the CDR3 is 14 residues. The CDR3 here is CASSSGVWGTEAFF. Written as DNA, the CDR3 is TGTGCCAGTAGCTCGGGGGTCTGGGGCACTGAAGCTTTCTTT.

This clone was detected once. The CDR3 spells CASSISPWDGALYGYTF. The CDR3, as DNA: TGTGCCAGTAGTATTTCCCCCTGGGATGGGGCTTTATATGGCTACACCTTC. The chain recombines TRBV19 with TRBJ1-2; TRBD1 is a possible D gene (5 bases). CDR3 length: 17 residues. Deletions cut 3 bases from V and 5 bases from J, with 22 bases between. The germline CDR1 and CDR2 sequences are LNHDA and SQIVND (reference sequence).

The chain joins TRBV5-6 to TRBJ1-1, with D maybe TRBD1 (6 bases). Germline CDR1 reads SGHDT; CDR2 reads YYEEEE. The CDR3 runs 14 residues. V lost 1 base and J lost 11, with 18 bases in between. CDR3 residues: CASSLRWGRGRAFF. CDR3 in DNA: TGTGCCAGCAGCTTGCGGTGGGGCAGGGGAAGGGCTTTCTTT.

The chain employs TRBV7-8 and TRBJ1-2; 8 bases agree with TRBD1. The trim removed 7 bases at V and 3 bases at J, leaving 4 bases unmatched. CDR1 and CDR2 (germline): SGHVS, FQNEAQ. The CDR3 is 13 amino acids. CDR3 in amino acids: CASTPGGYYGYTF. CDR3 in DNA: TGTGCCAGCACCCCAGGGGGCTACTATGGCTACACCTTC.

J is TRBJ1-4 and V is TRBV5-1; no firm D call. Deletions cut 10 bases from V and 7 bases from J, with 11 bases between. This CDR3 comprises 11 residues. Germline CDR1 reads SGHRS; CDR2 reads YFSETQ. The CDR3 sequence: CASKRGEKLFF. The CDR3 DNA sequence: TGCGCCTCAAAGCGCGGTGAAAAACTGTTTTTT.

This chain links TRBV4-2 with TRBJ2-3; TRBD2 aligns across 7 bases. V lost 3 bases and J lost 3; bases outside the gene matches: 6. Per the germline V gene, CDR1 is LGHNA and CDR2 is YNFKEQ. The CDR3 contains 15 residues. CDR3 sequence (DNA): TGTGCCAGCAGCCAGGAGGGGACTACAACAGATACGCAGTATTTT. This gives the protein CASSQEGTTTDTQYF.

The chain carries TRBV7-9 and TRBJ1-4; 8 bases fit TRBD1. The CDR3 extends over 15 amino acids. The trim removed 5 bases at V and 7 bases at J, leaving 9 bases unmatched. Looked up from germline, CDR1 is SEHNR and CDR2 is FQNEAQ (reference sequence). The CDR3 protein is CASSRSGTGSEKLFF. CDR3 sequence (DNA): TGTGCCAGCAGCCGCTCCGGGACAGGAAGTGAAAAACTGTTTTTT.

CDR3: CASSNMAGAVNTEAFF. The CDR3 region has the DNA TGTGCCAGCAGCAATATGGCAGGGGCGGTGAACACTGAAGCTTTCTTT. This chain uses TRBV21-1 with TRBJ1-1; TRBD1 is the table's D call and was not checked against the DNA. TRBV21-1 is classified as a pseudogene. This CDR3 spans 16 amino acids.

The chain employs TRBV7-9 and TRBJ1-4; no firm D call. CDR1 is SEHNR, CDR2 FQNEAQ, per germline (reference sequence). V was shortened by 7 bases and J by 4 bases, with 7 bases between the two germline ends. The CDR3 loop spans 12 amino acids. This CDR3 reads CASNTLNEKLFF. The CDR3 nucleotides read TGTGCCAGCAACACGCTTAATGAAAAACTGTTTTTT.

This chain links TRBV5-4 with TRBJ1-3, with 7 bases fitting TRBD1. CDR3 length: 17 residues. In germline, CDR1 is SGHNT, CDR2 YYREEE (reference sequence). The J segment lost 0 bases and the V segment lost 4 bases, leaving 10 bases of the junction unmatched. CDR3: CASSPRDSISSGNTIYF. As DNA, the CDR3 is TGTGCCAGCAGCCCCCGGGACAGCATATCCTCTGGAAACACCATATATTTT.

The V call is TRBV6-5, the J call TRBJ1-4; D not resolved. Trimming removed 2 bases at V and 8 bases at J, with 6 bases between. Germline V CDR1 and CDR2: MNHEY, SVGAGI. The CDR3 is 12 residues long. CDR3 DNA: TGTGCCAGCAGTTACACGGGAGAAAAACTGTTTTTT. It encodes CASSYTGEKLFF.

This rearrangement joins TRBV6-4 to TRBJ2-5; 8 positions agree with TRBD1. The CDR3 runs 19 residues. Looked up from germline, CDR1 is MRHNA and CDR2 is SNTAGT. The junction had 17 bases not matched to a gene; V was cut back by 2 bases and J by 3 bases. In DNA form, the CDR3 reads TGTGCCAGCAGTGACAGCCTGGGGGCTTATCGGACAGGGAAAGAGACCCAGTACTTC. Its translation is CASSDSLGAYRTGKETQYF.

This clone was recorded once. The genes are TRBV2 and TRBJ1-1; D might be TRBD1 (5 bases). The CDR3 length is 14 residues. Trimming left V 7 bases short and J 10 bases short, with 22 bases between. Germline loops: CDR1 SNHLY, CDR2 FYNNEI. Written as DNA, the CDR3 is TGTGCCAGCACCACGACCGCGGGGGGGACGGCAGCTTTCTTT. As protein: CASTTTAGGTAAFF.

The chain combines TRBV29-1 with TRBJ1-2; perhaps TRBD1 as D (5 bases). The V and J ends lost 3 bases and 3 bases respectively, with 14 bases between them. CDR1 is SQVTM and CDR2 is ANQGSEA in the germline V gene. This CDR3 has 14 residues. This CDR3 is CSVEVRGSDYGYTF. CDR3 in DNA: TGCAGCGTTGAGGTTCGGGGGTCGGACTATGGCTACACCTTC.